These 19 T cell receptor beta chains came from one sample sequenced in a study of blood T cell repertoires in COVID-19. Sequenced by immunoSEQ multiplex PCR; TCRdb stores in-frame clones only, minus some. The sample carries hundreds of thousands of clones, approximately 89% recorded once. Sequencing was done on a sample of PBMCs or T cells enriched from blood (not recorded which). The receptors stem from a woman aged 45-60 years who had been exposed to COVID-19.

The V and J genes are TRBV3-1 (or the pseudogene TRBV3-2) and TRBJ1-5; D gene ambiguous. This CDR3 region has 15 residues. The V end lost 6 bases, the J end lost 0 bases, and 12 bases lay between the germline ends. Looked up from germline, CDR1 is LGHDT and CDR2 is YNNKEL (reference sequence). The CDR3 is CASSGPGYSNQPQHF. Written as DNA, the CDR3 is TGTGCCAGCAGTGGGCCGGGATATAGCAATCAGCCCCAGCATTTT.

The CDR3 region is CASSHSGFYNEQFF. DNA of the CDR3: TGTGCCAGCAGCCACTCCGGGTTCTACAATGAGCAGTTCTTC. This chain links TRBV5-6 with TRBJ2-1; D remains ambiguous. Trimming took off 4 bases at V and 3 bases at J, with 11 bases between the two ends. CDR3 length: 14 amino acids. Germline V lookup: CDR1 SGHDT, CDR2 YYEEEE.

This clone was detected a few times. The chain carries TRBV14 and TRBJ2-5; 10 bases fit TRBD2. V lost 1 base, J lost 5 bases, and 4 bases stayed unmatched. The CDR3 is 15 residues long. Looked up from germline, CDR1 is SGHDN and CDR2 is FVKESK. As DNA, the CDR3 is TGTGCCAGCAGCCAAGTAGCGGGAGGAGGTGAGACCCAGTACTTC. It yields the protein CASSQVAGGGETQYF.

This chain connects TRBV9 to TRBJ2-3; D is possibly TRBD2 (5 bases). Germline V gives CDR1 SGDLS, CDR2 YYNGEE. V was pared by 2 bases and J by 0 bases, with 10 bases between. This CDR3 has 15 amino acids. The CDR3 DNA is TGTGCCAGCAGCGTTCGGGGAACTAGCACAGATACGCAGTATTTT. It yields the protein CASSVRGTSTDTQYF.

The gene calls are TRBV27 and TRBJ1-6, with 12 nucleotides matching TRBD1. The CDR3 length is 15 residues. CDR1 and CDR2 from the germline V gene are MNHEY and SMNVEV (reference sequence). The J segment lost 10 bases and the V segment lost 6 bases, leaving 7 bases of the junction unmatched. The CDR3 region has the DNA TGTGCCAGCAGGGGGACAGGGGGCTTGGGGTCACCCCTCCACTTT. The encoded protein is CASRGTGGLGSPLHF.

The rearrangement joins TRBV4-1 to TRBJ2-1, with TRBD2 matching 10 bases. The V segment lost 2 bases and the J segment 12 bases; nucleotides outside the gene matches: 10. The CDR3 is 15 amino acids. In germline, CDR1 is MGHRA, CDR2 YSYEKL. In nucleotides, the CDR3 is TGCGCCAGCAGCCAACCAACTAGCGGGGCCTTTATGCAGTTCTTC. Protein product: CASSQPTSGAFMQFF.

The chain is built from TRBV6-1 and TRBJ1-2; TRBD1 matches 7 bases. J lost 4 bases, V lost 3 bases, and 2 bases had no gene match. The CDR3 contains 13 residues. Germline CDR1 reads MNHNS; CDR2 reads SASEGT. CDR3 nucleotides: TGTGCCAGCAGTGAGGGACAGTTCTATGGCTACACCTTC. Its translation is CASSEGQFYGYTF.

The CDR3 coding sequence is TGTGCCTGGAAACAGGTAGAGACCCAGTACTTC. Protein product: CAWKQVETQYF. J is TRBJ2-5 and V is TRBV30; D might be TRBD1 (5 bases). Germline values: CDR1 GTSNPN, CDR2 SVGIG (reference sequence). This CDR3 contains 11 residues. Trimming removed 4 bases at V and 4 bases at J, with 7 bases between.

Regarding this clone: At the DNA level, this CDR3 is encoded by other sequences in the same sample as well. CDR3 coding DNA: TGTGCCAGCTCACCAGGGACAGGATACGAGCAGTACTTC. This translates into CASSPGTGYEQYF. The chain combines TRBV18 with TRBJ2-7, with 8 bases lining up with TRBD1. This CDR3 is 13 amino acids long. The V segment lost 2 bases and the J segment 4 bases; nucleotides outside the gene matches: 1. Germline-derived CDR1 and CDR2 are KGHSH and LQKENI. The whole variable domain, filled in from reference TRBV18 and TRBJ2-7, reads NAGVMQNPRHLVRRRGQEARLRCSPMKGHSHVYWYRQLPEEGLKFMVYLQKENIIDESGMPKERFSAEFPKEGPSILRIQQVVRGDSAAYFCASSPGTGYEQYFGPGTRLTVT.

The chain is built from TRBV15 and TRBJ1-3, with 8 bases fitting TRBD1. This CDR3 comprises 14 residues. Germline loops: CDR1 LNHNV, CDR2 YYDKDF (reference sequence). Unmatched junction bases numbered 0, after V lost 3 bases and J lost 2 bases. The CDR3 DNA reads TGTGCCACCAGCAGGACAGGGGCTGGAAACACCATATATTTT. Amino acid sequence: CATSRTGAGNTIYF.

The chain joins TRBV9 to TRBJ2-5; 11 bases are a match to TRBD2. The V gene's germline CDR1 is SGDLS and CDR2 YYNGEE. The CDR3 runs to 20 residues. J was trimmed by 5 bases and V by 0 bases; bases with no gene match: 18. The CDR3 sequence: CASSVGVGSGGVNLVETQYF. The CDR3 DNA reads TGTGCCAGCAGCGTAGGAGTGGGTAGCGGGGGGGTTAACCTAGTGGAGACCCAGTACTTC.

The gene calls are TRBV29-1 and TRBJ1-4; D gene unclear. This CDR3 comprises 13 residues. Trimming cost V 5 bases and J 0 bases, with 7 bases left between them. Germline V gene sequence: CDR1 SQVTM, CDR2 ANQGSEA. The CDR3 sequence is CSVLIPTNEKLFF. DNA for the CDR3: TGCAGCGTTTTAATTCCAACTAATGAAAAACTGTTTTTT.

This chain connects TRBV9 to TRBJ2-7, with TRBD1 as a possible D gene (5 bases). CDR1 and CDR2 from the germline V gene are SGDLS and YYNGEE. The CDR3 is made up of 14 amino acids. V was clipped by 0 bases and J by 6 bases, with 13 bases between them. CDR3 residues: CASSVDVGASEQYF. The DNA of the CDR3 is TGTGCCAGCAGCGTAGACGTTGGGGCGAGCGAGCAGTACTTC.

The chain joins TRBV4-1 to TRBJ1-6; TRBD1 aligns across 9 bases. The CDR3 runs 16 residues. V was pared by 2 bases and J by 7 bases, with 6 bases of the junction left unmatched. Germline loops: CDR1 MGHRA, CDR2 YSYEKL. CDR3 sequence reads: CASSQPGQGRNSPLHF. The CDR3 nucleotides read TGCGCCAGCAGCCAACCAGGACAGGGGAGAAATTCACCCCTCCACTTT.

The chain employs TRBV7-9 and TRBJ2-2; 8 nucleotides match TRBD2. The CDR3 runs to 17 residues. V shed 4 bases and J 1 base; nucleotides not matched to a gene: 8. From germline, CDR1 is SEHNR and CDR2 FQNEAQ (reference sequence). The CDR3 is CASSYMRGAVNTGELFF. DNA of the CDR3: TGTGCCAGCAGCTACATGCGGGGGGCCGTGAACACCGGGGAGCTGTTTTTT.

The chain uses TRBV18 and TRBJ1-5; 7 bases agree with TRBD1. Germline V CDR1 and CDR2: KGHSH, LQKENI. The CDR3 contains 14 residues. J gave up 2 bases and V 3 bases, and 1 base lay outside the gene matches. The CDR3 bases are TGTGCCAGCTCACCGGGACAGCGCAATCAGCCCCAGCATTTT. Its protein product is CASSPGQRNQPQHF.

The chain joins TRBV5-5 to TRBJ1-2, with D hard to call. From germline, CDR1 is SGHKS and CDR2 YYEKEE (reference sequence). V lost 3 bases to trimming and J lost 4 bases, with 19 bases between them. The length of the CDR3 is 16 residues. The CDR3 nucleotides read TGTGCCAGCAGCTCAATTCGAGAGGTACGGGGCTATGGCTACACCTTC. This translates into CASSSIREVRGYGYTF. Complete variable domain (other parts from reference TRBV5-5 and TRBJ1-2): DAGVTQSPTHLIKTRGQQVTLRCSPISGHKSVSWYQQVLGQGPQFIFQYYEKEERGRGNFPDRFSARQFPNYSSELNVNALLLGDSALYLCASSSIREVRGYGYTFGSGTRLTVV.

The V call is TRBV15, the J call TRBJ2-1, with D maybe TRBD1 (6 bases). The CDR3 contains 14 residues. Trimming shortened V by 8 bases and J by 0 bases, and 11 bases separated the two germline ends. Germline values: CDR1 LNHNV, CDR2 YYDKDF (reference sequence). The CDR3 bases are TGTGCCACCTCACGACAGGACTCCTACAATGAGCAGTTCTTC. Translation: CATSRQDSYNEQFF.

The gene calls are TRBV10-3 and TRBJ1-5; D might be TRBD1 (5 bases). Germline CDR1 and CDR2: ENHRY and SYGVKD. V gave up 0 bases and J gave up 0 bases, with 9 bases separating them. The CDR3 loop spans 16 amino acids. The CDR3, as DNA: TGTGCCATCAGTGAGTCGGGGGGGTCTAGCAATCAGCCCCAGCATTTT. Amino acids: CAISESGGSSNQPQHF.